This TCR beta chain was sequenced in a study of cytomegalovirus exposure and HLA in healthy donors. The primer mix had 60 Vbeta and 13 Jbeta primers. Profiling relied on immunoSEQ multiplex PCR, and the TCRdb table lists in-frame clones only, not all of them. The sample has 150,000 to 170,000 clones; approximately 74% are singletons. Study results and limitations: In a later analysis, at a false discovery rate of 0.05, about 15,000 TCR beta sequences were associated with HLA alleles. Investigators reported approximately 170 TCR beta chains as tied to cytomegalovirus. Productive status was seen about 87% or about 30% of the time for most TCR beta V segments in an earlier analysis.

In the case of this clone: Its target is not known.

The ends lost 6 bases at V and 4 bases at J; junction bases unmatched: 8. This CDR3 comprises 16 residues. From germline, CDR1 is SNHLY and CDR2 FYNNEI. The sequenced material came from PBMCs. This rearrangement joins TRBV2 to TRBJ1-5, with 11 bases matching TRBD1. This receptor was taken from a man aged 18 to 29 in good health and CMV-seronegative. The CDR3 DNA is TGTGCCAGCAGCCCGGGACAGGGGGTCGGAAATCAGCCCCAGCATTTT. Translated, it gives CASSPGQGVGNQPQHF.